This T cell receptor (beta chain) was documented in a study of cytomegalovirus exposure and HLA in healthy donors. Study at large: The same platform was used for the 110 or so validation repertoires as for the approximately 730 first-cohort repertoires, as reported in a later analysis. Study conclusions and caveats: Specific recognition of CMV antigens was confirmed in vitro for three chains (all CMV-associated). Rare TCR sequences predominated, though certain public TCRs were found in many donors. Researchers counted over 150 TCR beta chains as cytomegalovirus-associated.

The table came from immunoSEQ multiplex PCR; TCRdb's copy has only in-frame clones and leaves some out. The data show 71,000 or so clones, with 85% to 95% seen just once and 1% held by the top ten. There are 14 residues in the CDR3. Germline V gene data show CDR1 as MDHEN and CDR2 as SYDVKM. With 10 bases removed from V and 3 bases from J, the gap between germline ends came to 15 bases. Points on this clone: Its antigen is unknown.

This sequence originates from a woman aged 18-35 years in good health and CMV-seronegative. Sequencing input: PBMCs. This chain connects TRBV28 to TRBJ2-2; D remains ambiguous. Here the CDR3 reads CATRRQEHTGELFF. The DNA of the CDR3 is TGTGCCACCCGAAGGCAGGAACACACCGGGGAGCTGTTTTTT.